This entry features one TCR beta chain sequence. The antigen remains unidentified. This entry is derived from a study of cytomegalovirus exposure and HLA in healthy donors. Overall study findings and caveats: In a later analysis, common viral pathogens appeared linked to several of the most significant clusters.

The length of the CDR3 is 14 residues. Between the trimmed V and J ends, which lost 0 bases and 3 bases, there was a span of 9 bases. Germline V gene data show CDR1 as SGHRS and CDR2 as YFSETQ. Amplification used 60 Vbeta primers and 13 Jbeta primers. The assay was immunoSEQ multiplex PCR, and TCRdb's table has in-frame clones only and misses some. The repertoire holds approximately 110,000 clones, with over 75% as singletons. The sequence derives from a human donor in good health. The chain combines TRBV5-1 with TRBJ2-5; D uncertain. The sample comprised PBMCs. CDR3 region: CASSLGHAEETQYF. CDR3 DNA sequence: TGCGCCAGCAGCTTGGGGCACGCCGAAGAGACCCAGTACTTC.